Below are 13 T cell receptor beta chains sequenced from a single sample in a study of human T cells and chemical hapten exposure. RNA extraction used unfractionated whole blood as the source of total RNA. Each CDR3 protein gets one entry after TCRdb re-called the 5' RACE reads with MiXCR. The table records roughly 120,000 distinct CDR3 sequences, approximately 20% of them present only once. The source of these receptors is a human donor in good health.

The table lists this clonotype with a few counts. This chain links TRBV7-2 with TRBJ2-6; tentative D call: TRBD2 (6 bases). Trimming cost V 4 bases and J 3 bases, with 16 bases left between them. Per the germline V gene, CDR1 is SGHTA and CDR2 is FQGNSA. The CDR3 has 17 residues. CDR3 nucleotides: TGTGCCAGCAGCTCTAACTTGGGGGGAGGTGGGGCCAACGTCCTGACTTTC. This encodes CASSSNLGGGGANVLTF. The entire variable domain, with the rest obtained from reference TRBV7-2 and TRBJ2-6, is as follows: GAGVSQSPSNKVTEKGKDVELRCDPISGHTALYWYRQSLGQGLEFLIYFQGNSAPDKSGLPSDRFSAERTGGSVSTLTIQRTQQEDSAVYLCASSSNLGGGGANVLTFGAGSRLTVL.

This clonotype turned up a few times. V and J are TRBV29-1 and TRBJ1-2; possible D gene TRBD1, 6 bases. Trimming cost V 7 bases and J 3 bases, with 15 bases left between them. From germline, CDR1 is SQVTM and CDR2 ANQGSEA. The CDR3 runs 13 residues. The CDR3 reads CSAIGQYHYGYTF. CDR3 in DNA: TGCAGCGCAATAGGACAGTACCACTATGGCTACACCTTC. The entire variable domain, with the rest obtained from reference TRBV29-1 and TRBJ1-2, is as follows: SAVISQKPSRDICQRGTSLTIQCQVDSQVTMMFWYRQQPGQSLTLIATANQGSEATYESGFVIDKFPISRPNLTFSTLTVSNMSPEDSSIYLCSAIGQYHYGYTFGSGTRLTVV.

This clonotype showed up just a few times. The chain has TRBV29-1 and TRBJ2-1; TRBD2 matches at 9 bases. With 3 bases clipped from V and 3 bases from J, the junction kept 3 bases outside the gene matches. The CDR3 loop spans 14 amino acids. CDR1 and CDR2 (germline): SQVTM, ANQGSEA. DNA of the CDR3: TGCAGCGTTGAGGTAGCGGGAGTCTACAATGAGCAGTTCTTC. Its translation is CSVEVAGVYNEQFF.

This chain connects TRBV5-1 to TRBJ1-5, with D possibly matching TRBD1 (5 bases). The CDR3 sequence is 14 residues long. The V and J ends lost 4 bases and 0 bases respectively, with 8 bases between them. In germline, CDR1 is SGHRS, CDR2 YFSETQ. CDR3 loop: CASSPGGSNQPQHF. For the CDR3, the DNA is TGCGCCAGCAGCCCGGGGGGTAGCAATCAGCCCCAGCATTTT.

The chain joins TRBV5-6 to TRBJ2-6; no clear D. This CDR3 has 14 residues. The V and J ends lost 4 bases and 0 bases respectively, with 5 bases between them. Germline-derived CDR1 and CDR2 are SGHDT and YYEEEE. CDR3 protein: CASSILSGANVLTF. As DNA, the CDR3 is TGTGCCAGCAGCATACTCTCTGGGGCCAACGTCCTGACTTTC.

J is TRBJ2-5 and V is TRBV3-1; 11 nucleotides agree with TRBD2. V dropped 4 bases and J dropped 6; count of bases not matched to a gene: 7. From germline, CDR1 is LGHDT and CDR2 YNNKEL (reference sequence). The CDR3 has 15 residues. The CDR3 is CASSLAGGPSKTQYF. The CDR3 DNA reads as TGTGCCAGCAGCCTAGCGGGAGGGCCCTCGAAGACCCAGTACTTC.

The chain recombines TRBV28 with TRBJ1-2; D is undetermined. V was cut by 6 bases and J by 8 bases, with 10 bases left in between. The V gene's germline CDR1 is MDHEN and CDR2 SYDVKM. The length of the CDR3 is 11 residues. CDR3 amino acids: CASSPAQGYTF. The DNA for the CDR3 is TGTGCCAGCAGCCCCGCCCAGGGCTACACCTTC.

The chain is built from TRBV10-2 and TRBJ1-5, with a weak D call TRBD1 (5 bases). Trimming removed 2 bases at V and 5 bases at J, with 13 bases between. This CDR3 has 15 residues. Germline-derived CDR1 and CDR2 are WSHSY and SAAADI. The CDR3 region is CASSEEGMGDQPQHF. In DNA, the CDR3 is TGCGCCAGCAGTGAGGAGGGAATGGGGGATCAGCCCCAGCATTTT.

The V and J genes are TRBV29-1 and TRBJ1-1; 8 bases are a match to TRBD1. This CDR3 spans 13 amino acids. The J segment lost 6 bases and the V segment lost 7 bases, leaving 10 bases of the junction unmatched. CDR1 and CDR2 from the germline V gene are SQVTM and ANQGSEA. The CDR3 reads CSGQGSVAAEAFF. CDR3 DNA: TGCAGCGGACAGGGGTCGGTGGCGGCTGAAGCTTTCTTT. Full variable domain (missing parts from reference TRBV29-1 and TRBJ1-1): SAVISQKPSRDICQRGTSLTIQCQVDSQVTMMFWYRQQPGQSLTLIATANQGSEATYESGFVIDKFPISRPNLTFSTLTVSNMSPEDSSIYLCSGQGSVAAEAFFGQGTRLTVV.

The chain employs TRBV6-5 and TRBJ2-2, with D unresolved. V dropped 4 bases and J dropped 4 bases, with 4 bases sitting between them. The CDR3 has 12 amino acids. The V gene's germline CDR1 is MNHEY and CDR2 SVGAGI. CDR3 amino acids: CASSSTTGELFF. The CDR3 DNA follows: TGTGCCAGCAGTTCTACCACCGGGGAGCTGTTTTTT.

This clonotype was recorded a few times. This chain connects TRBV7-2 to TRBJ2-2; tentatively, D is TRBD2 (6 bases). Germline V gene data show CDR1 as SGHTA and CDR2 as FQGNSA. Trimming removed 1 base from V and 6 bases from J, with 9 bases in between. The CDR3 is 14 amino acids. The CDR3 loop is CASSLVLAAGELFF. The CDR3 DNA follows: TGTGCCAGCAGCTTAGTACTAGCAGCCGGGGAGCTGTTTTTT.

This clonotype was recorded at least ten times. The chain carries TRBV7-9 and TRBJ2-3; the match to TRBD1 covers 8 bases. Germline loops: CDR1 SEHNR, CDR2 FQNEAQ (reference sequence). Trimming cost V 5 bases and J 3 bases; bases outside gene matches: 10. This CDR3 spans 16 amino acids. Here the CDR3 DNA reads TGTGCCAGCAGCCCCCAGAGGACAGGGAGTACAGATACGCAGTATTTT. Translated: CASSPQRTGSTDTQYF.

This clonotype was recorded at least ten times. This chain connects TRBV11-2 to TRBJ2-1; the match to TRBD2 covers 7 bases. The germline V gene encodes CDR1 SGHAT and CDR2 FQNNGV. The CDR3 length is 14 residues. Trimming cost V 0 bases and J 11 bases; bases outside gene matches: 7. This CDR3 is CASSLDYSGVKQFF. The CDR3 nucleotides are TGTGCCAGCAGCTTAGATTACAGCGGGGTAAAGCAGTTCTTC.